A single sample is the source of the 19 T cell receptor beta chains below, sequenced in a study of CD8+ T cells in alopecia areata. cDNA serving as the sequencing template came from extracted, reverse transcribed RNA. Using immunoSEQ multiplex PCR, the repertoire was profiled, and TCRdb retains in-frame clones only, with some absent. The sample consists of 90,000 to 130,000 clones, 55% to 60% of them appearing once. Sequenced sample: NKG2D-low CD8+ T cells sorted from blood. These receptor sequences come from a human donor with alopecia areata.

CDR3 amino acids: CASSLAQQLEQYF. CDR3 in DNA: TGTGCCAGCAGCTTAGCGCAACAGCTCGAGCAGTACTTC. The chain combines TRBV7-2 with TRBJ2-7, with no clear D. Trimming shortened V by 0 bases and J by 6 bases, and 9 bases separated the two germline ends. The CDR3 contains 13 residues. From germline, CDR1 is SGHTA and CDR2 FQGNSA.

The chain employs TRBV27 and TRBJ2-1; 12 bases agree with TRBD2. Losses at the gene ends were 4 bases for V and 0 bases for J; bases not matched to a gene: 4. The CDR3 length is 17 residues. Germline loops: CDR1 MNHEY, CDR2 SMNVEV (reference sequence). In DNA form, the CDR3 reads TGTGCCAGCAGTTCCATGACTAGCGGGAGCTCCTACAATGAGCAGTTCTTC. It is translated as CASSSMTSGSSYNEQFF.

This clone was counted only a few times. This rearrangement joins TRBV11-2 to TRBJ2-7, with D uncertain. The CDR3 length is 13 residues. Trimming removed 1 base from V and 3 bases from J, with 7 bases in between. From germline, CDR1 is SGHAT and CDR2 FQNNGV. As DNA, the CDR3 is TGTGCCAGCAGCTTAGCGGCGGACTACGAGCAGTACTTC. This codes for CASSLAADYEQYF.

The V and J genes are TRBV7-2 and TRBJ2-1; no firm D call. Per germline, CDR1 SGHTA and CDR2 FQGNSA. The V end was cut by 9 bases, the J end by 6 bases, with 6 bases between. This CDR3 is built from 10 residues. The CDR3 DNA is TGTGCCAGTGGTAGCAATGAGCAGTTCTTC. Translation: CASGSNEQFF.

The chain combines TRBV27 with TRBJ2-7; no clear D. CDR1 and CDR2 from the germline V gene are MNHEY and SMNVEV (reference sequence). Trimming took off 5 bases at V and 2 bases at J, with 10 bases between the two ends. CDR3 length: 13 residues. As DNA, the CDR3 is TGTGCCAGCAGTCCAGTCGGCCCCTACGAGCAGTACTTC. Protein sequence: CASSPVGPYEQYF.

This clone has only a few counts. CDR3 nucleotide sequence: TGTGCTAGTGGTTACACGACCTACAATGAGCAGTTCTTC. It specifies CASGYTTYNEQFF. This chain links TRBV12-5 with TRBJ2-1; D is unclear. V was shortened by 4 bases and J by 2 bases, with 6 bases between the two germline ends. Germline lookup yields CDR1 LGHNT and CDR2 FRNRAP. The CDR3 covers 13 residues.

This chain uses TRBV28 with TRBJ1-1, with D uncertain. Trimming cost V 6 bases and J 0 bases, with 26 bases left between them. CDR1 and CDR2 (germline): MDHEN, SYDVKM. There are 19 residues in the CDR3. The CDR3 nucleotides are TGTGCCAGCAGCTATAATAGGCAGGCGAGCCGACCGATGAACACTGAAGCTTTCTTT. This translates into CASSYNRQASRPMNTEAFF.

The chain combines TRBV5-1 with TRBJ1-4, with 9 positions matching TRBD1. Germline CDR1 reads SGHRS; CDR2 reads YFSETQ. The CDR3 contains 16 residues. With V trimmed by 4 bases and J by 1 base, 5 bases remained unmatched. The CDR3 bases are TGCGCCAGCAGCGAACACAGGGGGCGAACTAATGAAAAACTGTTTTTT. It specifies CASSEHRGRTNEKLFF.

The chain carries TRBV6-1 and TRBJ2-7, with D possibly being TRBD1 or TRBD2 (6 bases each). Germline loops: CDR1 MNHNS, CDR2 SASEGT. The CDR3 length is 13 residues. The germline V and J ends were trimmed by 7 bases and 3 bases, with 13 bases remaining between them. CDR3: CASTPRGVYEQYF. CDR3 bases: TGTGCCAGCACACCGAGGGGGGTCTACGAGCAGTACTTC.

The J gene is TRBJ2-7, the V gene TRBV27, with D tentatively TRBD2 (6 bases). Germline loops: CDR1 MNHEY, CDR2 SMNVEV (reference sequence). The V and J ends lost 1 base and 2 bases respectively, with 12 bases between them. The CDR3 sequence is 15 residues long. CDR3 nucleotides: TGTGCCAGCAGTTTATATTCCGGGAGCCCCTACGAGCAGTACTTC. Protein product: CASSLYSGSPYEQYF.

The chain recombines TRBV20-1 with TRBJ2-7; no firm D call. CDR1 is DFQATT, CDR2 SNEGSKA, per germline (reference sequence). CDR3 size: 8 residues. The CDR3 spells CTRCEQYF. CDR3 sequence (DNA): TGCACCCGGTGCGAGCAGTACTTC.

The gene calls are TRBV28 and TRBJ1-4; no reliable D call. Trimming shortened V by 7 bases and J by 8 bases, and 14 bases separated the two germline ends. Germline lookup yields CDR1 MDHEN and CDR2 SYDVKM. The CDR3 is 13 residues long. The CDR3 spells CASKSEGWEKLFF. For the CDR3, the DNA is TGTGCCAGCAAGTCGGAGGGCTGGGAAAAACTGTTTTTT.

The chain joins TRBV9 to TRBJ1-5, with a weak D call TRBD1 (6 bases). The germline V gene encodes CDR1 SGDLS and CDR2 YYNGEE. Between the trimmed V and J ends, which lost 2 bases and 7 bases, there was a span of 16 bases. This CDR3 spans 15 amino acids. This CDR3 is CASSVGGGRGQPQHF. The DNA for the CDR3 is TGTGCCAGCAGCGTGGGAGGGGGTCGAGGGCAGCCCCAGCATTTT.

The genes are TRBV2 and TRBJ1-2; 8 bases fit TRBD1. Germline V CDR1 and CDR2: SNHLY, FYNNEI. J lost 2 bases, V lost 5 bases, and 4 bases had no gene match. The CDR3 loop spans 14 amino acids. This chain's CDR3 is CASSPRTGNYGYTF. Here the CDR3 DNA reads TGTGCCAGCAGTCCCCGGACAGGGAACTATGGCTACACCTTC.

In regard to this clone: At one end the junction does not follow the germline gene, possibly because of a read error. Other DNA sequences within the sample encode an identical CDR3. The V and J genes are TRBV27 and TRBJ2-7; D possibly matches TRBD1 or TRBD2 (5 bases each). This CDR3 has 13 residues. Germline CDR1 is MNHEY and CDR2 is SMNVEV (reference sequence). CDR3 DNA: TGTGCCAGCAGTTTCGGGGCTAGTGGCGAGCAATACTTC. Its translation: CASSFGASGEQYF.

The CDR3 nucleotides are TGTGCCAGCAGCCCTCCCGGGGGTAACTATGGCTACACCTTC. Residues: CASSPPGGNYGYTF. The genes are TRBV7-9 and TRBJ1-2, with D perhaps matching TRBD1 (5 bases). The CDR3 totals 14 residues. Per germline, CDR1 SEHNR and CDR2 FQNEAQ (reference sequence). The V end lost 5 bases, the J end lost 1 base, and 11 bases lay between the germline ends.

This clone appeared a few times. The CDR3 DNA reads as TGTGCCAGCAGCTTCGGGACGGCAATCCAGTTCTTC. Residues: CASSFGTAIQFF. The rearrangement joins TRBV7-9 to TRBJ2-1; D assignment may be TRBD1 or TRBD2 (5 bases each). V was shortened by 3 bases and J by 13 bases, with 13 bases between the two germline ends. This CDR3 spans 12 amino acids. The germline V gene has CDR1 SEHNR and CDR2 FQNEAQ (reference sequence). The complete variable domain, with remaining parts taken from reference TRBV7-9 and TRBJ2-1, reads DTGVSQNPRHKITKRGQNVTFRCDPISEHNRLYWYRQTLGQGPEFLTYFQNEAQLEKSRLLSDRFSAERPKGSFSTLEIQRTEQGDSAMYLCASSFGTAIQFFGPGTRLTVL.

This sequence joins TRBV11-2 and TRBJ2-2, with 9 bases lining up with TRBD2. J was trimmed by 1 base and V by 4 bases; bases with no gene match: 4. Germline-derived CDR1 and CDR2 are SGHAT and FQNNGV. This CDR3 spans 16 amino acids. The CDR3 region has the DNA TGTGCCAGCAGCTCGTCTAGCGGGGAGAACACCGGGGAGCTGTTTTTT. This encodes CASSSSSGENTGELFF.

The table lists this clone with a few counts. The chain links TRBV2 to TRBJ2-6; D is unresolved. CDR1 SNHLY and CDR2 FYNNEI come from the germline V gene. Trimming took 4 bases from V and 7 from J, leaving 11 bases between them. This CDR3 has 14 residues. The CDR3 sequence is CASSAPLDANVLTF. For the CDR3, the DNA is TGTGCCAGCAGTGCCCCTCTGGACGCCAACGTCCTGACTTTC.